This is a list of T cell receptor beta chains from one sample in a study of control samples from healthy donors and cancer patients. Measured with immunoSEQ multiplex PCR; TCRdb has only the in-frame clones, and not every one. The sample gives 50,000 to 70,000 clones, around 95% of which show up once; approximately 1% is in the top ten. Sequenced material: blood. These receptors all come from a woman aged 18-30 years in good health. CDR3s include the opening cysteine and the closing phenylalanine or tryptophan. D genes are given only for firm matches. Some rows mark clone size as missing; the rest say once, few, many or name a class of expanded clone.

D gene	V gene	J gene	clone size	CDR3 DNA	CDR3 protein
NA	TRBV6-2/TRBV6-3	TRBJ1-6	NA	TGTGCCAGCAGTTTTGGGGGATCCCTCCACTTT	CASSFGGSLHF
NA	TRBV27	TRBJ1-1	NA	TGTGCCAGCAGCCCCAGAGACCTTACCGGGGCTTTCTTT	CASSPRDLTGAFF
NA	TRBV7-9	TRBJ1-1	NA	TGTGCCAGCAGCTTATGGATCGGGAGGGACACTGAAGCTTTCTTT	CASSLWIGRDTEAFF
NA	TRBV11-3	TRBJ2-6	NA	TGTGCCAGCAGCAAGTACGCGATCTCGACAAGTCGGGCCAACGTCCTGACTTTC	CASSKYAISTSRANVLTF
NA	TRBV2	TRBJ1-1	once	TGTGCCAGCAGTGCCAGGGAGGTCACTGAAGCTTTCTTT	CASSAREVTEAFF
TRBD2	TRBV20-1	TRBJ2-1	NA	TGCAGTGCTAGTGGGAGTTCAGCGGGGAATACCTACAATGAGCAGTTCTTC	CSASGSSAGNTYNEQFF
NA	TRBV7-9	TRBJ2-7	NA	TGTGCCAGCAGCCGCGTATTCGACGAGCAGTACTTC	CASSRVFDEQYF
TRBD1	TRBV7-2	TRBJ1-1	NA	TGTGCCAGCAGCTTAAACAGGGGATGGACTGAAGCTTTCTTT	CASSLNRGWTEAFF
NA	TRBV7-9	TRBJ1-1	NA	TGTGCCAGCAGGGGGGCAATTGAAGCTTTCTTT	CASRGAIEAFF
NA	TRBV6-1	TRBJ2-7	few	TGTGCCAGCAGTGAAGAGGTTACAGGGACTACGGGCGAGCAGTACTTC	CASSEEVTGTTGEQYF
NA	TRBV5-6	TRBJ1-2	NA	TGTGCCAGCAGCTTCGGAACAGGACCATATGGCTACACCTTC	CASSFGTGPYGYTF
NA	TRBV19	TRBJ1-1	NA	TGTGCCAGTAGTATCGGGGAGGGATTGAACACTGAAGCTTTCTTT	CASSIGEGLNTEAFF
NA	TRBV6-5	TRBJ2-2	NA	TGTGCCAGCTATTTTAAGCGGACCGGGGAGCTGTTTTTT	CASYFKRTGELFF
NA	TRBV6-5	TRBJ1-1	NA	TGTGCCAGCAGTTACCAGGGGTACGGGACTGAAGCTTTCTTT	CASSYQGYGTEAFF
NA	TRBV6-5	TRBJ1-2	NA	TGTGCCAGCAGTTACCTCCCTAACTATGGCTACACCTTC	CASSYLPNYGYTF
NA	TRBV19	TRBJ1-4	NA	TGTGCCAGTAGTCGCCGCCTGACGGGGGAAAAACTGTTTTTT	CASSRRLTGEKLFF
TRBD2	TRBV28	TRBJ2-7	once	TGTGCCAGCGAGACTAGCGGACCCAAATCTTACGAGCAGTACTTC	CASETSGPKSYEQYF
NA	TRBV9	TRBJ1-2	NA	TGTGCCAGCAGCGTAGTTACGTCGGGTCAGTATGGCTACACCTTC	CASSVVTSGQYGYTF
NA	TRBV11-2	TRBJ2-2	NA	TGTGCCAGCAGCTTACGAGTATCCGGGGAGCTGTTTTTT	CASSLRVSGELFF
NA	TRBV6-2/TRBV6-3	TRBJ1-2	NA	TGTGCCAGCAGTGCCTTAGGTAGACATGGTGGCTACACCTTC	CASSALGRHGGYTF
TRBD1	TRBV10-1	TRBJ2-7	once	TGCGCCAGCAGTGAGGGTTCGGACAGGGGCGAGCAGTACTTC	CASSEGSDRGEQYF
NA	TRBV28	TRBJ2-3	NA	TGTGCCAGCAGTTTGGTGGTCGTTCGTACCCCCTCGACAGATACGCAGTATTTT	CASSLVVVRTPSTDTQYF
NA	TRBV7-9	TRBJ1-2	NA	TGTGCCAGCACTCAAAAGGGACACCCATATGGCTACACCTTC	CASTQKGHPYGYTF
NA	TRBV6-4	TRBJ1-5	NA	TGTGCCAGCAGTAGCGGGGCGAATCAGCCCCAGCATTTT	CASSSGANQPQHF
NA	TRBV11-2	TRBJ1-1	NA	TGTGCCAGCAGCTTTAGCGGTAGTAGGGGGAACACTGAAGCTTTCTTT	CASSFSGSRGNTEAFF
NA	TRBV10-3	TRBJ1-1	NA	TGTGCCATCAGGATAGACAGGAACACTGAAGCTTTCTTT	CAIRIDRNTEAFF
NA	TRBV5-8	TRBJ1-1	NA	TGTGCCAGCAGCCACGTACAGTCTCGGCCGAACACTGAAGCTTTCTTT	CASSHVQSRPNTEAFF
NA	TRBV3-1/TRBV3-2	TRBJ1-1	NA	TGTGCCAGCAGCCTTGGACAGAACACTGAAGCTTTCTTT	CASSLGQNTEAFF
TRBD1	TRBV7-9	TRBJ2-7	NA	TGTGCCAGCAGCTTAACGGACAGGGGGTACGAGCAGTACTTC	CASSLTDRGYEQYF
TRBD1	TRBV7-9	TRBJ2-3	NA	TGTGCCAGCAGCCTAGGACAGGGGGCAACAGATACGCAGTATTTT	CASSLGQGATDTQYF
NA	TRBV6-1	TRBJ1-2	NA	TGTGCCAGCAGTGAGGCGGACATCAACCCCTACACCTTC	CASSEADINPYTF
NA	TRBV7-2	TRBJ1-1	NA	TGTGCCAGCAGCTTGTTCGATACGTTAAGGGAAGCTTTCTTT	CASSLFDTLREAFF
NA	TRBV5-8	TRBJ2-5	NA	TGTGCCAGCAGCTTGTTCTATCAAGAGACCCAGTACTTC	CASSLFYQETQYF
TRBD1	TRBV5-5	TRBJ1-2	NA	TGTGCCAGCAGCTTGGCTGGACAGGGTCCGTATGGCTACACCTTC	CASSLAGQGPYGYTF
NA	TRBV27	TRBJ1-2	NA	TGTGCCAGCAGTTCTGGGGTTGGATTCTATGGCTACACCTTC	CASSSGVGFYGYTF
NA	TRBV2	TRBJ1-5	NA	TGTGCCAGCAGCCACCCACAGGGATCGGAATATAGCAATCAGCCCCAGCATTTT	CASSHPQGSEYSNQPQHF
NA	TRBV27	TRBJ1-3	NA	TGTGCCAGCAGTTTGTCCTCCGGGACTGGAAACACCATATATTTT	CASSLSSGTGNTIYF
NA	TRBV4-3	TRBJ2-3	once	TGCGCCAGCAGCCAAGATCGGAGGGGGAGTACGCAGTATTTT	CASSQDRRGSTQYF
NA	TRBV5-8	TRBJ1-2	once	TGTGCCAGCAGCTCAGTAGGTGGCTACACCTTC	CASSSVGGYTF
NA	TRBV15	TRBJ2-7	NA	TGTGCCACCAGCAGAGATGGGTCTACGGACGAGCAGTACTTC	CATSRDGSTDEQYF
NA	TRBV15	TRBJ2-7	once	TGTGCCACCAGCAAGGGACTTCACTACGAGCAGTACTTC	CATSKGLHYEQYF
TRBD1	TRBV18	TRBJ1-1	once	TGTGCCAGCTCGCCAGGGGGCAGAACTGAAGCTTTCTTT	CASSPGGRTEAFF
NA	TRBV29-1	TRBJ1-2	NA	TGCAGCGTTGAGAACCGGGGAGAGGGCTACACCTTC	CSVENRGEGYTF
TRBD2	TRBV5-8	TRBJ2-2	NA	TGTGCCAGCAGCTTCGGACTAGCGGGGGTTAAAACCGGGGAGCTGTTTTTT	CASSFGLAGVKTGELFF
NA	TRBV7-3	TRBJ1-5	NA	TGTGCCAGCAGCTTATCTTTGGGACAGCCCCAGCATTTT	CASSLSLGQPQHF
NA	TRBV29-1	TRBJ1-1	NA	TGCAGCGCCGACAGGTGGAACACTGAAGCTTTCTTT	CSADRWNTEAFF
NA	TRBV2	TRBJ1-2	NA	TGTGCCAGCAGGGGGGGCGCGGGGGAGGGCTACACCTTC	CASRGGAGEGYTF
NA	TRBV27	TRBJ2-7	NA	TGTGCCAGCAGATCACGATACGAGCAGTACTTC	CASRSRYEQYF
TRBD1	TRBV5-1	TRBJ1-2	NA	TGCGCCAGCAGCCTAGGGACAGACTATGGCTACACCTTC	CASSLGTDYGYTF
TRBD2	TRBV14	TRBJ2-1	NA	TGTGCCAGCAGTACGACTAGCGTCAATGAGCAGTTCTTC	CASSTTSVNEQFF
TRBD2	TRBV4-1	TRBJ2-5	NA	TGCGCCAGCAGCCATACTAGCGGGGGGCCACAAGAGACCCAGTACTTC	CASSHTSGGPQETQYF
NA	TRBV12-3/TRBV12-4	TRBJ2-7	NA	TGTGCCAGCAGCAGAGATTACGAGCAGTACTTC	CASSRDYEQYF